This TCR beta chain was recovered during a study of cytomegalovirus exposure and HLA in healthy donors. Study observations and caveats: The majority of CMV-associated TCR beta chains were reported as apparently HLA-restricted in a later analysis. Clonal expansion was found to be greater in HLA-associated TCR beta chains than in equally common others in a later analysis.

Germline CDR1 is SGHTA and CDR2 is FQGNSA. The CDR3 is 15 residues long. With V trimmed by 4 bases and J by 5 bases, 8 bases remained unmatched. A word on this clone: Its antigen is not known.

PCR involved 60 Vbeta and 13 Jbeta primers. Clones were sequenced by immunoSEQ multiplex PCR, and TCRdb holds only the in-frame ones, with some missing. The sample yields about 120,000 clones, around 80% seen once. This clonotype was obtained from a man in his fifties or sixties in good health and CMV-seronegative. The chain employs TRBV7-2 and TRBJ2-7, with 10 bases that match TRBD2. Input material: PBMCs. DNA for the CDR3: TGTGCCAGCAGCTCCCGGGCACTAGCGGGACACGAGCAGTACTTC. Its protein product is CASSSRALAGHEQYF. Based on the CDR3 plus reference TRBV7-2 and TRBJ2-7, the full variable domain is GAGVSQSPSNKVTEKGKDVELRCDPISGHTALYWYRQSLGQGLEFLIYFQGNSAPDKSGLPSDRFSAERTGGSVSTLTIQRTQQEDSAVYLCASSSRALAGHEQYFGPGTRLTVT.